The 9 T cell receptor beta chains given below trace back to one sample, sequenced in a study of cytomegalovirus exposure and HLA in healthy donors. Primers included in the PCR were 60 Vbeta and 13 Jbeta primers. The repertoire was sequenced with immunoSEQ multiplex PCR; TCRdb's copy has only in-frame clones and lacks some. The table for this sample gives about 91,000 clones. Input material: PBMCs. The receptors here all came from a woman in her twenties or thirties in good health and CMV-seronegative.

The CDR3 reads CASRKQRRGLDGYTF. The DNA of the CDR3 is TGTGCCAGCAGGAAACAACGACGAGGTTTAGATGGCTACACCTTC. This chain links TRBV2 with TRBJ1-2, with D unresolved. Trimming cost V 6 bases and J 6 bases, with 20 bases left between them. The length of the CDR3 is 15 residues. The germline CDR1 and CDR2 sequences are SNHLY and FYNNEI.

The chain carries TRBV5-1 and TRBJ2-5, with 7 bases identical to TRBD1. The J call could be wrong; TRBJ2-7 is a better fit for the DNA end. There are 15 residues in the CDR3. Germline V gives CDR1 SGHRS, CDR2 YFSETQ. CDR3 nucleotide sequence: TGCGCCAGCAGCTTGGATGGGGACAGCAACTACGAGCAGTACTTC. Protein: CASSLDGDSNYEQYF.

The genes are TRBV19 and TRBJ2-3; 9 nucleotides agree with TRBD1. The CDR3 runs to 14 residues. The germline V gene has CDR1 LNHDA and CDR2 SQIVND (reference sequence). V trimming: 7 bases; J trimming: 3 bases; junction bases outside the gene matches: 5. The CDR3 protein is CASTTGGLTDTQYF. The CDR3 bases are TGTGCCAGTACCACAGGGGGCTTAACAGATACGCAGTATTTT. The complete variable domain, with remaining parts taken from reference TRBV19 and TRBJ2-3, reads DGGITQSPKYLFRKEGQNVTLSCEQNLNHDAMYWYRQDPGQGLRLIYYSQIVNDFQKGDIAEGYSVSREKKESFPLTVTSAQKNPTAFYLCASTTGGLTDTQYFGPGTRLTVL.

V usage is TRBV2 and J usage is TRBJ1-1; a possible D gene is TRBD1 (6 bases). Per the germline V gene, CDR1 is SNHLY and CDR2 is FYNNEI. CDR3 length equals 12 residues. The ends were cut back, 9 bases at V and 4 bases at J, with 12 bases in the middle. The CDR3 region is CASTDRGTEAFF. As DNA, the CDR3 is TGTGCCAGTACGGACAGAGGCACTGAAGCTTTCTTT.

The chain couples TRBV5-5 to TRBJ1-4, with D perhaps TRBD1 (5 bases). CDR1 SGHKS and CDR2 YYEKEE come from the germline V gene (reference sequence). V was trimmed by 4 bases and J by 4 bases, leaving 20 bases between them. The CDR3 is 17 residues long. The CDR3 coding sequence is TGTGCCAGCAGCCCCCCTCTTCGGGGGGAGCTTAATGAAAAACTGTTTTTT. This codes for CASSPPLRGELNEKLFF.

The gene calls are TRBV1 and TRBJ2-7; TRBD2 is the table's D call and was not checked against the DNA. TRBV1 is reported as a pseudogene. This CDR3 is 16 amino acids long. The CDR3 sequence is CTSSQDRTSGIYEQYF. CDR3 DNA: TGCACCAGCAGCCAAGATCGGACTAGCGGGATATACGAGCAGTACTTC.

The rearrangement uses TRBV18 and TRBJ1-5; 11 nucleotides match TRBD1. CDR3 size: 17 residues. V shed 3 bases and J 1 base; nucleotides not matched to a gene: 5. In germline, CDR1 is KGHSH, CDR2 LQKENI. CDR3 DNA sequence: TGTGCCAGCTCACCCGGGACAGGGGGGGGGAGCAATCAGCCCCAGCATTTT. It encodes CASSPGTGGGSNQPQHF. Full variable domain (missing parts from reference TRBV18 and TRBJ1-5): NAGVMQNPRHLVRRRGQEARLRCSPMKGHSHVYWYRQLPEEGLKFMVYLQKENIIDESGMPKERFSAEFPKEGPSILRIQQVVRGDSAAYFCASSPGTGGGSNQPQHFGDGTRLSIL.

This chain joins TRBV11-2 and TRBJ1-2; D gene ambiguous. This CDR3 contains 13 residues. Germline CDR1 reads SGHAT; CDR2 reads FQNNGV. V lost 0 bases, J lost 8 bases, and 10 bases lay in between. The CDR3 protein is CASSLDPSGGYTF. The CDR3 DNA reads TGTGCCAGCAGCTTAGATCCCTCGGGGGGCTACACCTTC.

The CDR3 here is CASSLQATDTQYF. In nucleotides, the CDR3 is TGTGCCAGCAGCTTACAGGCCACAGATACGCAGTATTTT. This chain joins TRBV7-3 and TRBJ2-3; no clear D. Germline values: CDR1 SGHTA, CDR2 FQGTGA. Trimming removed 2 bases at V and 2 bases at J, with 5 bases between. This CDR3 is 13 amino acids long. The complete variable domain, with remaining parts taken from reference TRBV7-3 and TRBJ2-3, reads GAGVSQTPSNKVTEKGKYVELRCDPISGHTALYWYRQSLGQGPEFLIYFQGTGAADDSGLPNDRFFAVRPEGSVSTLKIQRTERGDSAVYLCASSLQATDTQYFGPGTRLTVL.